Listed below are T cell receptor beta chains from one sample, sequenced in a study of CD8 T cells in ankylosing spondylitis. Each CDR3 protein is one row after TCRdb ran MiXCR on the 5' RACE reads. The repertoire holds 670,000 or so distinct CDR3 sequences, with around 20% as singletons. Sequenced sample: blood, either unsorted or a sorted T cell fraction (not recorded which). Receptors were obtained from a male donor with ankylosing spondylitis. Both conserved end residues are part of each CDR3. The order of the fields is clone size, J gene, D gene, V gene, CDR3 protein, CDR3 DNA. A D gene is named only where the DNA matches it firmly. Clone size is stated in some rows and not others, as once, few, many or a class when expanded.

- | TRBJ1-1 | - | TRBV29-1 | CSVYEKEAFF | TGCAGCGTTTACGAGAAAGAAGCTTTCTTT
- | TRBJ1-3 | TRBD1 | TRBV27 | CASSSGDRASGNTIYF | TGTGCCAGCAGTTCAGGGGACAGGGCTTCTGGAAACACCATATATTTT
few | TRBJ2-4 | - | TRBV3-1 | CASSHGKGTAKNIQYF | TGTGCCAGCAGCCACGGTAAAGGGACGGCCAAAAACATTCAGTACTTC
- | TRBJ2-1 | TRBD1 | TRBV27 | CASSGRQGVNEQFF | TGTGCCAGCAGCGGACGTCAGGGGGTAAATGAGCAGTTCTTC
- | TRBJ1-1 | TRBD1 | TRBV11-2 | CASTVDRTNTEAFF | TGTGCCAGCACCGTGGACAGGACGAACACTGAAGCTTTCTTT
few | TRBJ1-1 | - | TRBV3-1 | CASSQRRGRDTEAFF | TGTGCCAGCAGCCAAAGGAGGGGTCGTGACACTGAAGCTTTCTTT
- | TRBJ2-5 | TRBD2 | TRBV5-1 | CASSPTSGGYQETQYF | TGCGCCAGCAGCCCAACTAGCGGGGGCTACCAAGAGACCCAGTACTTC
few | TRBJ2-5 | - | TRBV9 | CASSVDLRQETQYF | TGTGCCAGCAGCGTAGATTTGAGACAAGAGACCCAGTACTTC
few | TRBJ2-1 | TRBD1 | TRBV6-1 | CAGGQAFIYNEQFF | TGTGCCGGGGGACAGGCCTTTATCTACAATGAGCAGTTCTTC
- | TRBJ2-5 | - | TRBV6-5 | CASSYWSGAQETQYF | TGTGCCAGCAGTTATTGGTCGGGAGCCCAAGAGACCCAGTACTTC
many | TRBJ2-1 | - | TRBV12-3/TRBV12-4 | CASSLDGSYNEQFF | TGTGCCAGCAGTTTAGACGGGAGCTACAATGAGCAGTTCTTC
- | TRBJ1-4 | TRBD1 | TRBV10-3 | CAISGRDSEKLFF | TGTGCCATCAGTGGGAGGGACAGCGAAAAACTGTTTTTT
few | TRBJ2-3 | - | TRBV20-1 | CSAPRTVGWGATQYF | TGCAGTGCTCCTCGGACTGTAGGGTGGGGGGCTACGCAGTATTTT
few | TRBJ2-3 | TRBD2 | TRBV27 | CASSSRPGTITDTQYF | TGTGCCAGCAGTTCACGACCGGGGACTATAACGGATACGCAGTATTTT
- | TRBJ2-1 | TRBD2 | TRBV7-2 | CASRASGSSYNEQFF | TGTGCCAGCAGGGCTAGCGGGAGCTCCTACAATGAGCAGTTCTTC
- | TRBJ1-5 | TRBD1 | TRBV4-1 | CASSRGQGAGQPQHF | TGCGCCAGCAGTCGAGGACAGGGGGCAGGTCAGCCCCAGCATTTT
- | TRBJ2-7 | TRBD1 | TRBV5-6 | CASSLPRDRGSYEQYF | TGTGCCAGCAGCTTACCCCGGGACAGGGGTTCCTACGAGCAGTACTTC
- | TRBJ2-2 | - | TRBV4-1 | CASSPPGGPGAGELFF | TGCGCCAGCAGCCCTCCCGGAGGGCCTGGGGCCGGGGAGCTGTTTTTT
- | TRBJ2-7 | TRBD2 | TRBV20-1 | CSARASGGPFYEQYF | TGCAGTGCTAGGGCTAGCGGGGGGCCCTTCTACGAGCAGTACTTC
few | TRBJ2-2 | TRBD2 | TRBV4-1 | CASSPTSRNTGELFF | TGCGCCAGCAGCCCGACTAGCCGGAACACCGGGGAGCTGTTTTTT
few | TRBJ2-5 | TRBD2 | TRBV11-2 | CASSLGGSTILAGVETQYF | TGTGCCAGCAGCTTAGGCGGGTCAACCATACTAGCGGGAGTGGAGACCCAGTACTTC
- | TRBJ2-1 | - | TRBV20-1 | CSGILHSYNEQFF | TGCAGTGGGATTCTTCACTCCTACAATGAGCAGTTCTTC
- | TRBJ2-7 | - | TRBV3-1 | CASSPLRRRQSQYF | TGTGCCAGCAGCCCTCTCCGAAGGCGGCAGTCGCAGTACTTC
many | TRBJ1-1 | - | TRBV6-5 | CASSSRRGNTEAFF | TGTGCCAGCAGTTCCCGCAGGGGGAACACTGAAGCTTTCTTT
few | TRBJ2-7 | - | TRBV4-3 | CASSQDRRGYEQYF | TGCGCCAGCAGCCAAGATCGGAGGGGCTACGAGCAGTACTTC
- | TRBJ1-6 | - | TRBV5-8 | CASSLRVTGKGSPLHF | TGTGCCAGCAGCTTAAGAGTTACAGGGAAAGGGTCACCCCTCCACTTT
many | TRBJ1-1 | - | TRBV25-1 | CASSEYTGHTEAFF | TGTGCCAGCAGCGAATATACAGGGCACACTGAAGCTTTCTTT
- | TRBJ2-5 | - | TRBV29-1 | CSVEPQQETQYF | TGCAGCGTTGAGCCCCAGCAAGAGACCCAGTACTTC
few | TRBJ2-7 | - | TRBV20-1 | CSARDIGRSSYEQYF | TGCAGTGCTAGAGATATAGGCCGCAGCTCCTACGAGCAGTACTTC
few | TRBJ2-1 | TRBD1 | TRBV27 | CASSLSNWGQGYEQFF | TGTGCCAGCAGTTTATCGAATTGGGGACAGGGCTATGAGCAGTTCTTC
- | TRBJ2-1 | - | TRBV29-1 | CSVKSRGEQFF | TGCAGCGTCAAAAGTCGCGGTGAGCAGTTCTTC
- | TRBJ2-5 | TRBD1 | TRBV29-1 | CSVEGQGRGDIETQYF | TGCAGCGTTGAGGGACAGGGAAGAGGAGATATAGAGACCCAGTACTTC
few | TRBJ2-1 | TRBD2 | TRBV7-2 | CASSQGLAGLDEQFF | TGTGCCAGCAGCCAGGGACTAGCGGGATTGGATGAGCAGTTCTTC
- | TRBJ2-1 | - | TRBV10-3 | CAISDLDEQFF | TGTGCCATCAGTGACCTCGATGAGCAGTTCTTC
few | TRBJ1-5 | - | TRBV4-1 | CASSQGGLQPQHF | TGCGCCAGCAGCCAAGGAGGGTTACAGCCCCAGCATTTT
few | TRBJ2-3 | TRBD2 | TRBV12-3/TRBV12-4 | CASSPWTSGTSTDTQYF | TGTGCCAGCAGTCCATGGACTAGCGGGACGAGCACAGATACGCAGTATTTT
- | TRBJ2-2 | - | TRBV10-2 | CASEGTNTGELFF | TGCGCCAGCGAGGGGACAAACACCGGGGAGCTGTTTTTT
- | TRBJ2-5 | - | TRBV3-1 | CASSPTSVQETQYF | TGTGCCAGCAGCCCCACGAGCGTCCAAGAGACCCAGTACTTC
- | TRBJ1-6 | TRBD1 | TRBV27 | CASNKDRGYNSPLHF | TGTGCCAGCAACAAGGACAGGGGCTATAATTCACCCCTCCACTTT
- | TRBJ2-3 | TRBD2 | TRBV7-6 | CASSWEASGTQYF | TGTGCCAGCAGCTGGGAGGCTAGCGGTACGCAGTATTTT
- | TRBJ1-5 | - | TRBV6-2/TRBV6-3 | CASPGDQPQHF | TGTGCCAGTCCTGGTGATCAGCCCCAGCATTTT